A single T cell receptor beta chain is shown here with its context. These data are taken from a study of ipilimumab plus nivolumab after autologous stem cell transplantation. Here immunoSEQ multiplex PCR was the method, and the copy in TCRdb shows in-frame clones only, minus some. In the table there are about 22,000 clones, roughly four fifths of which are singletons. V was clipped by 5 bases and J by 2 bases, with 8 bases between them. The germline V gene has CDR1 MNHNS and CDR2 SASEGT. The CDR3 length is 13 residues. The sample here was PBMCs, taken in a trial of ipilimumab plus nivolumab as post-transplant consolidation. This sequence was found in a male donor with diffuse large B-cell lymphoma. The chain recombines TRBV6-1 with TRBJ2-3, with D hard to call. This CDR3 reads CASSSVFTDTQYF. DNA for the CDR3: TGTGCCAGCAGTAGCGTATTCACAGATACGCAGTATTTT.